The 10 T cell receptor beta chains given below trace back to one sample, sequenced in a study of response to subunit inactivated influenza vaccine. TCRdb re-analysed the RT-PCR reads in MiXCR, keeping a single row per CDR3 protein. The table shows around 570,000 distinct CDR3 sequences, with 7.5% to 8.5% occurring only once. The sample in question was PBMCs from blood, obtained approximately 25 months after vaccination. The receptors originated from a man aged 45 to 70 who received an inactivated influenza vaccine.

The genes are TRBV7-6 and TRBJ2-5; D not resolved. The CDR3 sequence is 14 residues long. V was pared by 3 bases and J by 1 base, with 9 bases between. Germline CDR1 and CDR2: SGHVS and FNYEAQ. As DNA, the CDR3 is TGTGCCAGCAGCTTCGGACGAGTCCAAGAGACCCAGTACTTC. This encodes CASSFGRVQETQYF.

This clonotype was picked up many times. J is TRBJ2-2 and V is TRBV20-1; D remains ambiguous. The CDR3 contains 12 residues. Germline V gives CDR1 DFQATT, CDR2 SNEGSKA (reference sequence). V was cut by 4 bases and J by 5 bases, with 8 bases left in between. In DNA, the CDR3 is TGCAGTGCTACTCGGCGGACCGGGGAGCTGTTTTTT. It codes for CSATRRTGELFF.

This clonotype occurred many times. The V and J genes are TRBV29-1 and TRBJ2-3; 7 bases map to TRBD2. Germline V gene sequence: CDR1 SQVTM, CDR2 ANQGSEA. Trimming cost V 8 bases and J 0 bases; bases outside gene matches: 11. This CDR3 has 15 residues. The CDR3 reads CSTASGSTSTDTQYF. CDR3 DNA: TGCAGCACGGCTAGCGGTTCAACTAGCACAGATACGCAGTATTTT.

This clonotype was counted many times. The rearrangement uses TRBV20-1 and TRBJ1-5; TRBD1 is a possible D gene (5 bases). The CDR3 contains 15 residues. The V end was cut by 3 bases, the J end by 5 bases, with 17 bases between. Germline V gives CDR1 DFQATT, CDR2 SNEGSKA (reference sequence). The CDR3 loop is CSARKGPAEYQPQHF. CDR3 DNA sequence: TGCAGTGCTAGGAAGGGACCCGCGGAGTATCAGCCCCAGCATTTT.

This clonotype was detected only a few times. The CDR3 coding sequence is TGCAGTGCTAGCCCCCGACAGGGGGCAGACAATGAGCAGTTCTTC. This gives the protein CSASPRQGADNEQFF. The chain has TRBV20-1 and TRBJ2-1, with 10 bases matching TRBD1. Trimming took 3 bases from V and 5 from J; bases not matched to a gene: 7. Germline V lookup: CDR1 DFQATT, CDR2 SNEGSKA (reference sequence). This CDR3 spans 15 amino acids.

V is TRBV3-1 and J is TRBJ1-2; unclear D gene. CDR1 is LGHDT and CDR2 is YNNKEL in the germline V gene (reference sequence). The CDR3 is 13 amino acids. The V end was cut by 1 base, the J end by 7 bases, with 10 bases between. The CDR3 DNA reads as TGTGCCAGCAGCCAAGGGTTAACCGGTGGCTACACCTTC. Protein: CASSQGLTGGYTF.

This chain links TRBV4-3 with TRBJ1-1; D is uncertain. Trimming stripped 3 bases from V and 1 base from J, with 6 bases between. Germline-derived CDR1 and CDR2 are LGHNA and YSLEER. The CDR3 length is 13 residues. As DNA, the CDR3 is TGCGCCAGCAGCCACGAAGCGAACACTGAAGCTTTCTTT. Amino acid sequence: CASSHEANTEAFF.

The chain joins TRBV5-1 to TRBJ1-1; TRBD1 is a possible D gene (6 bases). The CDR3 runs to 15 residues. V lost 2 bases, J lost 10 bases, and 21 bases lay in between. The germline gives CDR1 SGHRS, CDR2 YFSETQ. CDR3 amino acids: CASSFNPSTGQGAFF. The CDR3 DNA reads TGCGCCAGCAGCTTCAATCCAAGTACGGGACAAGGAGCTTTCTTT.

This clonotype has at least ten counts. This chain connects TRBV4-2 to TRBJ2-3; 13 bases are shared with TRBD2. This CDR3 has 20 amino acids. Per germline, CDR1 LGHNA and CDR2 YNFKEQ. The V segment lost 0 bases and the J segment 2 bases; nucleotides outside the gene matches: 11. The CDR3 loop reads CASSQDLGWTSGGHTDTQYF. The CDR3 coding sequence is TGTGCCAGCAGCCAAGATTTAGGGTGGACTAGCGGGGGACACACAGATACGCAGTATTTT.

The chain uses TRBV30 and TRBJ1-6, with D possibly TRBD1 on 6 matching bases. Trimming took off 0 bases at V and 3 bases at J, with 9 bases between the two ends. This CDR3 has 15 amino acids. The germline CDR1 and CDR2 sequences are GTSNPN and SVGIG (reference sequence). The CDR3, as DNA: TGTGCCTGGAGTGTCGGAGGGGGCTATAATTCACCCCTCCACTTT. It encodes CAWSVGGGYNSPLHF.